This T cell receptor beta chain was recovered during a study of blood T cell repertoires in COVID-19. Study information: Sites across the United States, Italy and Spain contributed samples from acute and convalescent COVID-19. The analysed material was cDNA or gDNA that came from T cells, B-cell-depleted T cells, or PBMCs.

As processed by the authors: Estimates of nucleated cell counts were drawn from the amplification of reference gene primers. Here immunoSEQ multiplex PCR was the method, and the copy in TCRdb shows in-frame clones only, minus some. V and J calls and clone size follow that table, whereas D and trimming were derived from the DNA. The data contain 9,000 to 13,000 clones, 70% to 90% of them singletons. CDR1 is SGDLS, CDR2 YYNGEE, per germline. CDR3 length: 15 amino acids. After removal of 3 bases from V and 1 base from J, the junction contained 4 bases not matched to a gene. This sequence was found in a man younger than 45 with active or convalescent COVID-19. The sample comprised peripheral blood. The chain has TRBV9 and TRBJ1-2; 9 bases match TRBD1. This CDR3 is CASSARTGDNYGYTF. CDR3 bases: TGTGCCAGCAGCGCTCGGACAGGGGATAACTATGGCTACACCTTC.